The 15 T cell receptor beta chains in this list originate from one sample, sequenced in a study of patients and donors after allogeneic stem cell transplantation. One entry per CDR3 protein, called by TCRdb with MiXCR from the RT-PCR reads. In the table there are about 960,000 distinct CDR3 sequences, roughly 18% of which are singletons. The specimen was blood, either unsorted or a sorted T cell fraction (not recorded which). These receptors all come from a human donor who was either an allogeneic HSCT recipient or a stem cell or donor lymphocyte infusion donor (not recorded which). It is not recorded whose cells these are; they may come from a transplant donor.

The CDR3 region is CASSWGGTQHTEAFF. The CDR3 bases are TGTGCCAGCAGCTGGGGCGGGACGCAACACACTGAAGCTTTCTTT. J is TRBJ1-1 and V is TRBV7-8, with a weak D call TRBD1 (5 bases). This CDR3 region has 15 residues. The germline CDR1 and CDR2 sequences are SGHVS and FQNEAQ. Trimming pared 4 bases from V and 3 bases from J, leaving 15 bases between.

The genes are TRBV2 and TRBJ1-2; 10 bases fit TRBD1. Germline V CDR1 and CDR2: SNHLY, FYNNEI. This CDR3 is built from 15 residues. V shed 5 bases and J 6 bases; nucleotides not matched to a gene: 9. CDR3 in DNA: TGTGCCAGCAGTTCCGGGACAGGGGAGTTGGATGGCTACACCTTC. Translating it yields CASSSGTGELDGYTF.

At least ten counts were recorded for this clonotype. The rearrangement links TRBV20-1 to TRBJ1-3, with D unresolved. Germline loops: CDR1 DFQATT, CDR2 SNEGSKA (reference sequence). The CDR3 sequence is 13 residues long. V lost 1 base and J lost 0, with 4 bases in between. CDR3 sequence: CSARGTSGNTIYF. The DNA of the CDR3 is TGCAGTGCTAGAGGGACCTCTGGAAACACCATATATTTT.

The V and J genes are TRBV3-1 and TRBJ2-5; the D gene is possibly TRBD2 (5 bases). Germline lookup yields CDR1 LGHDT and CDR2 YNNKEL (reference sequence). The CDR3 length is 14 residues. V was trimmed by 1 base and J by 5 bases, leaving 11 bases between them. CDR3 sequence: CASSQGFGGETQYF. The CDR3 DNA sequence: TGTGCCAGCAGCCAAGGGTTTGGCGGGGAGACCCAGTACTTC.

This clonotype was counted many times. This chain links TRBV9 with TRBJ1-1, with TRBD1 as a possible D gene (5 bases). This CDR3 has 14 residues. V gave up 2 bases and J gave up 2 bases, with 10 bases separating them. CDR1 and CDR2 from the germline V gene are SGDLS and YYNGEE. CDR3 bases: TGTGCCAGCAGCGTGGCGACAGAAAACACTGAAGCTTTCTTT. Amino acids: CASSVATENTEAFF.

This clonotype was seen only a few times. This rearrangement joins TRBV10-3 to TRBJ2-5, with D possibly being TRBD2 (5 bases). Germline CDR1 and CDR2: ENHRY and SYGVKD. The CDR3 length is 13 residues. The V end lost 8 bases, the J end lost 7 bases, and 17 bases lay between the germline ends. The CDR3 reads CAIARSQEGTQYF. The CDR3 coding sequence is TGTGCCATCGCCAGGAGCCAAGAGGGGACCCAGTACTTC.

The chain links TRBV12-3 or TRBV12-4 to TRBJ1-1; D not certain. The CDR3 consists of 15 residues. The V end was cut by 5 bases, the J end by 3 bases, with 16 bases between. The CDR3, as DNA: TGTGCCAGCAGTCCCCCCCTCCGGTCGGACACTGAAGCTTTCTTT. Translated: CASSPPLRSDTEAFF.

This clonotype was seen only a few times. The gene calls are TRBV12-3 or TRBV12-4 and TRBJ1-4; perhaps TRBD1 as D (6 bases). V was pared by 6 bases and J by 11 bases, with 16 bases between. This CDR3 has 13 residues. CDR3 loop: CASSPSNRVKLFF. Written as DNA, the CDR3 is TGTGCCAGCAGCCCTTCAAACAGGGTGAAACTGTTTTTT.

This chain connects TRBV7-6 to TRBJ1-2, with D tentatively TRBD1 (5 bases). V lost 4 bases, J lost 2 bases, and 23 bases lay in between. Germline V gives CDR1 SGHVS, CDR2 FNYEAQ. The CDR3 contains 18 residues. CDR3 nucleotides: TGTGCCAGCAGCTCCACCACGAGGGCAGGGTCTCGCAACTATGGCTACACCTTC. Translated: CASSSTTRAGSRNYGYTF.

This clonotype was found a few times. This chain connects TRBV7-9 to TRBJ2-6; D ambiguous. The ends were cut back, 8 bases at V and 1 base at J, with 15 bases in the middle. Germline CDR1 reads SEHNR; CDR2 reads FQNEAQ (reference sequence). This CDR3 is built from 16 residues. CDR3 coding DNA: TGTGCCAGCGTCCGGGCCGTCGAATCTGGGGCCAACGTCCTGACTTTC. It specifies CASVRAVESGANVLTF.

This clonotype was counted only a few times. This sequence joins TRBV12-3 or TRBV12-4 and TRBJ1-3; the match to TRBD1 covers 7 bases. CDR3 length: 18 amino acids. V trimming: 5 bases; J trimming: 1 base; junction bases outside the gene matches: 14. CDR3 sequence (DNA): TGTGCCAGCAGTCCGATCCCACAGGGGCGACCGTCTGGAAACACCATATATTTT. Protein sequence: CASSPIPQGRPSGNTIYF.

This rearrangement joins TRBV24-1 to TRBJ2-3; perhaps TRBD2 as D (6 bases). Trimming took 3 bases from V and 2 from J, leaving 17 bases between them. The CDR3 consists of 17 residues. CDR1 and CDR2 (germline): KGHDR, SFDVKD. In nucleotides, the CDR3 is TGTGCCACCAGTGATCCCGCCCTGGGACTGAACACAGATACGCAGTATTTT. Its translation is CATSDPALGLNTDTQYF.

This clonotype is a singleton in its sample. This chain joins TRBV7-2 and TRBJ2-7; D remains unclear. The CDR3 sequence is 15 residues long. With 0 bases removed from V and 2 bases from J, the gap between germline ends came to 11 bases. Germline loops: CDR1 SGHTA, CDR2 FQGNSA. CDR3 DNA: TGTGCCAGCAGCTTAGCGTCGGTGGGAACCTACGAGCAGTACTTC. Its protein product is CASSLASVGTYEQYF.

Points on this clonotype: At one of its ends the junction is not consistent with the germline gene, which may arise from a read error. DNA for the CDR3: TGTGCCCGCAGTTTCTCACAAGAGACCCAGTACTTC. It is translated as CARSFSQETQYF. The rearrangement links TRBV12-3 or TRBV12-4 to TRBJ2-5; D uncertain. This CDR3 has 12 amino acids.

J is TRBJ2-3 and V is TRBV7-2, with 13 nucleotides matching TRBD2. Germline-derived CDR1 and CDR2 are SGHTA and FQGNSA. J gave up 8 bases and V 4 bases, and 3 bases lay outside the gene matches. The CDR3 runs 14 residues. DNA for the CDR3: TGTGCCAGCAGCTCCGGACTAGCGGGAGTTACGCAGTATTTT. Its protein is CASSSGLAGVTQYF.